The rows below give T cell receptor beta chains drawn from one sample of a study of shared clonotypes between healthy human individuals. Measured with immunoSEQ multiplex PCR; TCRdb has only the in-frame clones, and not every one. The sample has more than 450,000 clones, about four fifths seen once. Input material: PBMCs. The origin of the receptors is a woman in her forties in good health. Some clones in this sample may be carry-over from other donors' samples. Each CDR3 is given without its conserved first and last residue.

v_call cdr3_aa
TRBV27 ASIRQGTYEQY
TRBV19 ASSTRWTGGQATNEKLF
TRBV30 AWGGLADYNEQF
TRBV5-4 ASSPRFSAGELF
TRBV27 ASNPQGQGTVGVNEQF
TRBV29-1 SVTGTGVNT
TRBV30 AWSLGRAGQGNQPQH
TRBV4-2 ASGDQAGGRNNEQF
TRBV2 ASSRDSTGIYEQY
TRBV6-6 AHGQGSNQPQH
TRBV9 ASTLAGNYGYT
TRBV2 ASSVGGPGNTIY
TRBV7-3 ASSPGTNFQY
TRBV2 ASSVGGSYEQY
TRBV11-2 ASSLGATEDQPQH
TRBV5-4 ASSLSITGANVLT
TRBV7-2 ASSFAHLAHNEQF
TRBV28 ASSFAGLPYEQY
TRBV19 ASSQRWGGDTGELF
TRBV18 ASSPHRDLYSYEQY
TRBV25-1 ASTRGFELF
TRBV7-3 ASSVTSGLYNEQF
TRBV7-9 ASSLRQGMYEQY
TRBV15 ATSSAMGGDRREAF
TRBV30 AWRPGTNTGELF
TRBV7-9 ASSLEAVQNAEAF
TRBV15 ATSRDGTRGDTQY
TRBV7-7 ASSPKSDNEQF
TRBV7-9 ASSRRGGAGGPYNEQF
TRBV10-1 ASSESSGAYNEQF